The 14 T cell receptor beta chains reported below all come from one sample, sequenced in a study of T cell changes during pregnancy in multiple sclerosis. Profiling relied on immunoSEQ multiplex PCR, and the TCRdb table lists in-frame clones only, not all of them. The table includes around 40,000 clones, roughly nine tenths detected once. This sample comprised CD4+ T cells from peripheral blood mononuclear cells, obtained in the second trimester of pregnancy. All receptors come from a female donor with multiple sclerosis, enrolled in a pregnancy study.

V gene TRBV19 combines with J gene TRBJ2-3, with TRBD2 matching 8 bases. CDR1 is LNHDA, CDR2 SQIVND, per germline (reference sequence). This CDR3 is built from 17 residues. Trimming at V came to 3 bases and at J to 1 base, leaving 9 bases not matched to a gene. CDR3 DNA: TGTGCCAGTAGTATCCCAGCTAGCGGGCCACGCACAGATACGCAGTATTTT. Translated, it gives CASSIPASGPRTDTQYF.

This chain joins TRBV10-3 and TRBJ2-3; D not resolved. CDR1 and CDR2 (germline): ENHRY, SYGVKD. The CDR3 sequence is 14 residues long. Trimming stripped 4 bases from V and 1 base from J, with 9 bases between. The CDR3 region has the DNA TGTGCCATCAGTGGCAGTCAGGGCACAGATACGCAGTATTTT. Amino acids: CAISGSQGTDTQYF.

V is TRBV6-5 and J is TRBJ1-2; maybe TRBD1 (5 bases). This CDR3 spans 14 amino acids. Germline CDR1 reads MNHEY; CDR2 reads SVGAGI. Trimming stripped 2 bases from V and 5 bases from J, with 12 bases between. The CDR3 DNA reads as TGTGCCAGCAGTTACGACAGCGCACCTTATGGCTACACCTTC. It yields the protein CASSYDSAPYGYTF.

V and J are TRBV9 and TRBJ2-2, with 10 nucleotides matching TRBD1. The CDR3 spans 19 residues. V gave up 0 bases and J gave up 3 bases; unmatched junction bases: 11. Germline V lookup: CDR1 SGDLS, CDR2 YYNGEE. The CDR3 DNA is TGTGCCAGCAGCGTAGACGGGAGGTGGGGACAGGGGTACACCGGGGAGCTGTTTTTT. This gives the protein CASSVDGRWGQGYTGELFF.

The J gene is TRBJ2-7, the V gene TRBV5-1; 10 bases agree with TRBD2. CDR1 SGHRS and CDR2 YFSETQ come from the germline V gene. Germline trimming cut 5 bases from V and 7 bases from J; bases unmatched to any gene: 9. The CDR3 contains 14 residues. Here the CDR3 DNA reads TGCGCCAGCAGGAGAACTAGCGGGGTCGGAGAGCAGTACTTC. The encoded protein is CASRRTSGVGEQYF.

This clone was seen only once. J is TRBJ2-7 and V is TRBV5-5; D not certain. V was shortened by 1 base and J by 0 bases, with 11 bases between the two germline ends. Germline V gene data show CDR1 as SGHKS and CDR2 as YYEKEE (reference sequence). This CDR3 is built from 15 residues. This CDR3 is CASSLSGQSSYEQYF. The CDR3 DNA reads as TGTGCCAGCAGCTTGTCAGGCCAGAGCTCCTACGAGCAGTACTTC.

CDR3 sequence reads: CASSIPGGDGYTF. CDR3 coding DNA: TGTGCCAGTAGTATCCCAGGGGGCGATGGCTACACCTTC. This chain connects TRBV19 to TRBJ1-2; 8 bases map to TRBD1. J gave up 6 bases and V 3 bases, and 3 bases lay outside the gene matches. The CDR3 is 13 amino acids. Germline CDR1 reads LNHDA; CDR2 reads SQIVND (reference sequence). Drawing the rest from reference TRBV19 and TRBJ1-2, the complete variable domain is DGGITQSPKYLFRKEGQNVTLSCEQNLNHDAMYWYRQDPGQGLRLIYYSQIVNDFQKGDIAEGYSVSREKKESFPLTVTSAQKNPTAFYLCASSIPGGDGYTFGSGTRLTVV.

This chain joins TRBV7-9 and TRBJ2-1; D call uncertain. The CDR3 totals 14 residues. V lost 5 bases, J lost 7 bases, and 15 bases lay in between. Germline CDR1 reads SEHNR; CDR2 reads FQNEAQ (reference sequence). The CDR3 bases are TGTGCCAGCAGCCCTTCCGGTGGGCAGAATGAGCAGTTCTTC. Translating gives CASSPSGGQNEQFF.

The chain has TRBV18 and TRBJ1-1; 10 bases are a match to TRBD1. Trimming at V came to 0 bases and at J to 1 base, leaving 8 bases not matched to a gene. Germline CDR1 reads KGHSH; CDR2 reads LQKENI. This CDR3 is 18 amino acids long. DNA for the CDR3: TGTGCCAGCTCACCACCGGGTTGGCGACAGGGGGCGAACACTGAAGCTTTCTTT. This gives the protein CASSPPGWRQGANTEAFF.

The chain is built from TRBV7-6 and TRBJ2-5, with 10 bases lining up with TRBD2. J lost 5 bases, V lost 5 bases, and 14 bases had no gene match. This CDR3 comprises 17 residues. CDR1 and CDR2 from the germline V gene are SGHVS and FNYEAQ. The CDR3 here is CASSREGSGRAGETQYF. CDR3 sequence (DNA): TGTGCCAGCAGCAGAGAGGGAAGCGGGAGGGCCGGGGAGACCCAGTACTTC.

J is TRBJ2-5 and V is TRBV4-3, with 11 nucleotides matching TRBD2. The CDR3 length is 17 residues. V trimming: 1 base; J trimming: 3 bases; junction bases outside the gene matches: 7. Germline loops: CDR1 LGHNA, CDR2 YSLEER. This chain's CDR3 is CASSQGNSGGAEETQYF. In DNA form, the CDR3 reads TGCGCCAGCAGCCAAGGAAATAGCGGGGGGGCCGAAGAGACCCAGTACTTC.

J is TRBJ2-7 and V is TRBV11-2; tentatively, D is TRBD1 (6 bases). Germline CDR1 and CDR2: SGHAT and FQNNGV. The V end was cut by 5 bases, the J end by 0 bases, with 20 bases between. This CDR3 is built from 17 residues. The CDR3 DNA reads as TGTGCCAGCAGCAAAATAGACAGGACCTTGAGCTCCTACGAGCAGTACTTC. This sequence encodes CASSKIDRTLSSYEQYF.

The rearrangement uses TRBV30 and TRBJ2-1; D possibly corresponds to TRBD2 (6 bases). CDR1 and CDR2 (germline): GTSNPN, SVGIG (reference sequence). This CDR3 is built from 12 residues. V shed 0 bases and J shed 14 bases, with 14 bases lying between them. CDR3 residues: CAWSVRPRREFF. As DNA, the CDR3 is TGTGCCTGGAGTGTACGACCGAGGAGGGAGTTCTTC.

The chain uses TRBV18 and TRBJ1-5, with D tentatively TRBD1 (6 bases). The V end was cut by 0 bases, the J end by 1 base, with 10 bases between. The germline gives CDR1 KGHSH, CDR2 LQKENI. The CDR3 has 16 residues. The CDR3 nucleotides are TGTGCCAGCTCACCACCGGGGGACATCAGCAATCAGCCCCAGCATTTT. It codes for CASSPPGDISNQPQHF.